A single TCR beta chain is shown here with its context. The sample comes from a study of monozygotic twins with cystic fibrosis. Unmatched junction bases numbered 1, after V lost 0 bases and J lost 4 bases. CDR1 and CDR2 (germline): LNHNV, YYDKDF (reference sequence). This CDR3 has 14 residues. Here immunoSEQ multiplex PCR was the method, and the copy in TCRdb shows in-frame clones only, minus some. This table has about 29,000 clones, just under 85% appearing once. This TCR was sampled from a girl aged 2 to 10 with cystic fibrosis. This chain connects TRBV15 to TRBJ1-2; 8 bases match TRBD1. What was sequenced was blood. The CDR3 sequence is CATSRETGVYGYTF. The DNA for the CDR3 is TGTGCCACCAGCAGAGAGACAGGGGTCTATGGCTACACCTTC.